A selection of T cell receptor beta chains follows, all from one sample in a study of graft-versus-host responses after intestinal transplantation. Their specific antigens are unknown. The table came from immunoSEQ multiplex PCR; TCRdb's copy has only in-frame clones and leaves some out. The sample records 100,000 to 120,000 clones, 93% being singletons. The sample in question was unstimulated CD8+ T cells sorted from spleen or lymph node cells, obtained before intestinal transplant. Receptors originate from a human donor who received an intestinal transplant. Both conserved end residues are part of each CDR3. Each record gives: V gene, J gene, CDR3 protein.

TRBV4-1	TRBJ2-3	CASSQDLDGTDTQYF
TRBV5-4	TRBJ2-7	CASSSESPGLAVLEQYF
TRBV9	TRBJ2-3	CASSVDTNTQYF
TRBV4-1	TRBJ2-7	CASSHPGGGRYEQYF
TRBV29-1	TRBJ2-7	CSVVAGAHLGYEQYF
TRBV19	TRBJ2-7	CASSAGLAGVGEQYF
TRBV7-7	TRBJ2-7	CASSPKTSGTGEQYF
TRBV9	TRBJ2-7	CASSVASASYEQYF
TRBV19	TRBJ2-3	CASSMGLGGATDTQYF
TRBV28	TRBJ2-1	CASSLLGMYNEQFF
TRBV4-1	TRBJ2-1	CAGSQVSLAGDNEQFF
TRBV6-5	TRBJ2-7	CASGEGYEQYF
TRBV28	TRBJ1-4	CASSPAGTWDEKLFF
TRBV7-9	TRBJ2-5	CASSSQGQGVQETQYF
TRBV6-5	TRBJ1-1	CASSYSRTGTNTEAFF
TRBV6-6	TRBJ1-1	CASSHRGNTEAFF
TRBV7-8	TRBJ2-3	CASSVSGVGTDTQYF
TRBV10-1	TRBJ2-7	CASSTSKREGEQYF
TRBV6-5	TRBJ2-7	CASYPGGTYEQYF
TRBV6-5	TRBJ1-1	CASSYSGMNTEAFF